A selection of T cell receptor beta chains follows, all from one sample in a study of CD8 T cells in ankylosing spondylitis. TCRdb re-derived calls from the 5' RACE reads in MiXCR, one entry per CDR3 protein. The profile shows around 300,000 distinct CDR3 sequences, under 14% of them singletons. Input material: blood, either unsorted or a sorted T cell fraction (not recorded which). These receptors all stem from a female donor with ankylosing spondylitis or in good health (not recorded which). CDR3s include the opening cysteine and the closing phenylalanine or tryptophan. A D gene is named only where the DNA matches it firmly. Size is omitted from some rows. Given values are once, few, many or a class for expanded clones.

DNA | CDR3 | D | J | size | V
TGTGCCACCAGCAGAGATTCGGGGGTCGGAGAGACCCAGTACTTC | CATSRDSGVGETQYF | . | TRBJ2-5 | . | TRBV15
TGCAGTGCCCAGCCAGGGTTTAGTCGTGGCACCGGGGAGCTGTTTTTT | CSAQPGFSRGTGELFF | . | TRBJ2-2 | many | TRBV20-1
TGTGCCAGCAGCTTAGTTAGCGGCAAAACTAGTGGTGAGCAGTTCTTC | CASSLVSGKTSGEQFF | . | TRBJ2-1 | few | TRBV7-2
TGCAGTGCTAGGCGAGCGGGCACTAATAATTCACCCCTCCACTTT | CSARRAGTNNSPLHF | . | TRBJ1-6 | few | TRBV20-1
TGTGCCAGCAGTTTAGCTAGCGGCCTCACAGATACGCAGTATTTT | CASSLASGLTDTQYF | . | TRBJ2-3 | many | TRBV12-3/TRBV12-4
TGTGCGGGGGGACAGGGCAATCAGCCCCAGCATTTT | CAGGQGNQPQHF | TRBD1 | TRBJ1-5 | few | TRBV6-2/TRBV6-3
TGTGCCAGCAGCCGACGACAGGGAGACACCGGGGAGCTGTTTTTT | CASSRRQGDTGELFF | TRBD1 | TRBJ2-2 | many | TRBV12-3/TRBV12-4
TGTGCCAGCAGTCCAACAGGGATGCATGGCTACACCTTC | CASSPTGMHGYTF | . | TRBJ1-2 | . | TRBV12-3/TRBV12-4
TGCAGTGCCCCTAAGGGGGGCTCCTACAATGAGCAGTTCTTC | CSAPKGGSYNEQFF | . | TRBJ2-1 | many | TRBV20-1
TGCAGTGCTAGAGGACGACTAGCGGGGGGATCGGTTGAGAGCGCCGGGGAGCTGTTTTTT | CSARGRLAGGSVESAGELFF | TRBD2 | TRBJ2-2 | few | TRBV20-1
TGCAGTGCTAGGGTCCAGGAGTTGGAAGCTTTCTTT | CSARVQELEAFF | . | TRBJ1-1 | many | TRBV20-1
TGTGCCAGCAGCCTTACGGGGAGCGACAATGAGCAGTTCTTC | CASSLTGSDNEQFF | . | TRBJ2-1 | many | TRBV12-3/TRBV12-4
TGTGCCAGCAGCCCCGCAGCGCAGGACTGGCACACAGATACGCAGTATTTT | CASSPAAQDWHTDTQYF | . | TRBJ2-3 | few | TRBV7-2
TGTGCCAGCACCACAAGTTCTAGCACAGATACGCAGTATTTT | CASTTSSSTDTQYF | . | TRBJ2-3 | . | TRBV28
TGTGCCACCAGCCCTAGGGACCAATGGGGGAAGAATGAAGCTTTCTTT | CATSPRDQWGKNEAFF | . | TRBJ1-1 | many | TRBV15
TGTGCCAGCAGTTACTCGGTCTTCAATGAGCAGTTCTTC | CASSYSVFNEQFF | . | TRBJ2-1 | many | TRBV6-6
TGCAGTGCTAGTCGAGTCGGGGGGCGCGGTACGCAGTATTTT | CSASRVGGRGTQYF | . | TRBJ2-3 | few | TRBV20-1